This entry is about one T cell receptor (beta chain). The entry originates in a study of blood T cell repertoires in COVID-19. Repertoires were generated with immunoSEQ multiplex PCR, while TCRdb's copy carries only in-frame clones and drops some. The sample carries around 130,000 clones, 65% to 85% recorded once. V lost 11 bases and J lost 2; bases outside the gene matches: 3. This CDR3 is 12 amino acids long. The receptor's source is a woman aged 70-85 years with acute or convalescent COVID-19. The sequencing input was peripheral blood. This chain uses TRBV12-3 or TRBV12-4 with TRBJ1-2; TRBD1 agrees at 9 bases. The CDR3 loop reads CAGDRENYGYTF. The CDR3 DNA reads TGTGCCGGGGACAGGGAGAACTATGGCTACACCTTC.